The sample holds a few counts of the clone carrying this T cell receptor beta chain. This CDR3 is 13 amino acids long. Looked up from germline, CDR1 is MNHNY and CDR2 is SVGAGI (reference sequence). Between the trimmed V and J ends, which lost 4 bases and 7 bases, there was a span of 13 bases. Sequencing used immunoSEQ v3. The protocol was immunoSEQ multiplex PCR, while the TCRdb copy is restricted to in-frame clones and leaves out a portion. Of roughly 50,000 clones listed, approximately 70% are singletons. Time point specified: pre-treatment sample, taken before nivolumab and TIL therapy. Pleural nodules or supraclavicular lymph nodes made up most of the excised metastases sampled. The sample comes from a study of TIL therapy for anti-PD-1-resistant metastatic lung cancer. About the study: Most patients had lung adenocarcinoma.

Sequencing was performed on tumor tissue, taken at baseline. V usage is TRBV6-6 and J usage is TRBJ1-1; D not certain. This TCR derives from a person aged 25 to 80 with non-small cell lung cancer. DNA for the CDR3: TGTGCCAGCAGTTTCGCAATCTCGGGTGAAGCTTTCTTT. It codes for CASSFAISGEAFF.